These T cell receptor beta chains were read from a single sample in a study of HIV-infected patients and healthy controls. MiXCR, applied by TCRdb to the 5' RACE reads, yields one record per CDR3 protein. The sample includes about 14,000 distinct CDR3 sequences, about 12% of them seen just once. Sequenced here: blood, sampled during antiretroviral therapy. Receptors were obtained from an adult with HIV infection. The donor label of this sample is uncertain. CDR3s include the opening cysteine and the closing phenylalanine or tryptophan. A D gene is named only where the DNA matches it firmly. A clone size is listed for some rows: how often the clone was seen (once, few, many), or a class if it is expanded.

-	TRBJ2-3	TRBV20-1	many	TGCAGTGCTAGAGGCGGGCTCACAGATACGCAGTATTTT	CSARGGLTDTQYF
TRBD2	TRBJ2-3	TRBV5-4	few	TGTGCCAGCAGCTTGGAGTTGCGGGAGGGCACAGATACGCAGTATTTT	CASSLELREGTDTQYF
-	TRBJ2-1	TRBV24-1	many	TGTGCCACCAGTGATTTTCGTGGACGGCATGAGCAGTTCTTC	CATSDFRGRHEQFF
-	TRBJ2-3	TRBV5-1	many	TGCGCCAGCCAAGTCACGGGGTCTAGCACAGATACGCAGTATTTT	CASQVTGSSTDTQYF
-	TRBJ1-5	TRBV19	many	TGTGCCAGTAGTATAGTTGGCGGGGGGCTGAATCAGCCCCAGCATTTT	CASSIVGGGLNQPQHF
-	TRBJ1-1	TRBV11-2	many	TGTGCCAGCAGCCGGGGAAGAGGGGAAGCTTTCTTT	CASSRGRGEAFF
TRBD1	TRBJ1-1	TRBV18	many	TGTGCCAGCTCAAGGGACAGAGCCGCCGCTTTCTTT	CASSRDRAAAFF
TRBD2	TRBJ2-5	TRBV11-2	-	TGTGCCAGCAGCTTAGGGACTAGCGGGGGAGAGACCCAGTACTTC	CASSLGTSGGETQYF
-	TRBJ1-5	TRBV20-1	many	TGCAGTACCCGACGTTCAAACCAGCCCCAGCATTTT	CSTRRSNQPQHF
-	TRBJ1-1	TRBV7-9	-	TGTGCCAGCAGCTTTCAGGGGAGGACTGAAGCTTTCTTT	CASSFQGRTEAFF
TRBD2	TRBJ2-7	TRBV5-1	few	TGCGCCAGCAGCTTGGGACTAGCAATCAACGAGCAGTACTTC	CASSLGLAINEQYF
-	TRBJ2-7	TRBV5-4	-	TGTGCCAGCAGCCAGGATGCCGATTCCTACGAGCAGTACTTC	CASSQDADSYEQYF
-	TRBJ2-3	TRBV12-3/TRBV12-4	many	TGTGCCAGCAGCCCGGGCCCTCCCATGGATACGCAGTATTTT	CASSPGPPMDTQYF
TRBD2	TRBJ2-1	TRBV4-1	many	TGCGCCAGCAGCCACCTGGGACTAGCTGGTAATGAGCAGTTCTTC	CASSHLGLAGNEQFF